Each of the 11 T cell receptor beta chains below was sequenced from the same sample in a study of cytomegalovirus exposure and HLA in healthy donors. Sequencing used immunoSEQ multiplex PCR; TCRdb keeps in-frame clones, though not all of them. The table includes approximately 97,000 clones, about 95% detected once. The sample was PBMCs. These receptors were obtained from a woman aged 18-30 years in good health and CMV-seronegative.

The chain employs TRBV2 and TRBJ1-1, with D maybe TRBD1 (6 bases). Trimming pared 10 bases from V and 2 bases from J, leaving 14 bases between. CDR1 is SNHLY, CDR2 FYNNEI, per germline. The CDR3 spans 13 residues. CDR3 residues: CAIKRQANTEAFF. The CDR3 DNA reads TGTGCCATTAAAAGACAGGCCAACACTGAAGCTTTCTTT.

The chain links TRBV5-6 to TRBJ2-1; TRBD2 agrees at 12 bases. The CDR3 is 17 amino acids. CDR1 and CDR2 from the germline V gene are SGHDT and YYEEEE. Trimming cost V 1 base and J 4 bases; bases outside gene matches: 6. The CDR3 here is CASSLRRLAGAYNEQFF. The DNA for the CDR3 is TGTGCCAGCAGCTTGCGTCGACTAGCGGGGGCGTACAATGAGCAGTTCTTC. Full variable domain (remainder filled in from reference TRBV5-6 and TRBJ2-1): DAGVTQSPTHLIKTRGQQVTLRCSPKSGHDTVSWYQQALGQGPQFIFQYYEEEERQRGNFPDRFSGHQFPNYSSELNVNALLLGDSALYLCASSLRRLAGAYNEQFFGPGTRLTVL.

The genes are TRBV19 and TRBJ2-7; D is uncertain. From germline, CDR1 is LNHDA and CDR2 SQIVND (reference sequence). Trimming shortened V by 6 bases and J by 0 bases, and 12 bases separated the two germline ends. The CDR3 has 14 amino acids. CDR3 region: CASRILESSYEQYF. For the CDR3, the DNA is TGTGCCAGTAGGATTTTGGAGAGCTCCTACGAGCAGTACTTC.

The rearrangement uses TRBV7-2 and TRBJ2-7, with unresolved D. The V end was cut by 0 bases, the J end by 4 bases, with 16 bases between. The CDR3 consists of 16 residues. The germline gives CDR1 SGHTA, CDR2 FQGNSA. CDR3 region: CASSLALGPSIYEQYF. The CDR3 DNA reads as TGTGCCAGCAGCTTAGCGCTCGGTCCGTCGATTTACGAGCAGTACTTC.

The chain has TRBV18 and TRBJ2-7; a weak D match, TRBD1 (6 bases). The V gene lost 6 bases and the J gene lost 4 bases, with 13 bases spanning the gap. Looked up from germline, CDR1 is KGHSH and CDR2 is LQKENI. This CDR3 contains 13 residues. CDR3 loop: CASSSGTTYEQYF. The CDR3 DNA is TGTGCCAGCTCGTCCGGGACAACGTACGAGCAGTACTTC.

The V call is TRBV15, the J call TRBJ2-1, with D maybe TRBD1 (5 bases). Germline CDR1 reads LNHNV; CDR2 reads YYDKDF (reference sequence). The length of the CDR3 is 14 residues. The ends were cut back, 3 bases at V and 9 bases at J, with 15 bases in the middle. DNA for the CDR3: TGTGCCACCAGCAGGAAGGGGCCTCTCAGTGAGCAGTTCTTC. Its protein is CATSRKGPLSEQFF.

DNA for the CDR3: TGTGCCACTACCGGGACTAGCGGGGAGAATGAGCAGTTCTTC. Residues: CATTGTSGENEQFF. V gene TRBV15 combines with J gene TRBJ2-1; 13 bases match TRBD2. There are 14 residues in the CDR3. Germline V gene sequence: CDR1 LNHNV, CDR2 YYDKDF (reference sequence). Unmatched junction bases numbered 6, after V lost 9 bases and J lost 7 bases.

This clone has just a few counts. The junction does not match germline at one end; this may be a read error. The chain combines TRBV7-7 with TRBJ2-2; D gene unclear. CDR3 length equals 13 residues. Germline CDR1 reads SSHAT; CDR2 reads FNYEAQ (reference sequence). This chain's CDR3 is CASSLAASGELFF. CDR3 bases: TGTGCTAGCAGCTTAGCTGCTAGCGGGGAGCTGTTTTTT. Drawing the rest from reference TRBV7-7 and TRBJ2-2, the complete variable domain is GAGVSQSPRYKVTKRGQDVTLRCDPISSHATLYWYQQALGQGPEFLTYFNYEAQPDKSGLPSDRFSAERPEGSISTLTIQRTEQRDSAMYRCASSLAASGELFFGEGSRLTVL.

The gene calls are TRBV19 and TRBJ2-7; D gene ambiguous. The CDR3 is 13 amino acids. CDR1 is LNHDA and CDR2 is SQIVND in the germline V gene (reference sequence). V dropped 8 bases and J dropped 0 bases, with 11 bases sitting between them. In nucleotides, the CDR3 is TGTGCCAGTTCCCAGGTCTCCTCCTACGAGCAGTACTTC. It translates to CASSQVSSYEQYF.

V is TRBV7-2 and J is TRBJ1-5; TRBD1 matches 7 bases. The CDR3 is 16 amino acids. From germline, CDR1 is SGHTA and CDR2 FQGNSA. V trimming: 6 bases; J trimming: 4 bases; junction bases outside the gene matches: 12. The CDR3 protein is CASSLPGPRGNQPQHF. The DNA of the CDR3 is TGTGCCAGCAGTCTACCCGGGCCCAGGGGGAATCAGCCCCAGCATTTT.

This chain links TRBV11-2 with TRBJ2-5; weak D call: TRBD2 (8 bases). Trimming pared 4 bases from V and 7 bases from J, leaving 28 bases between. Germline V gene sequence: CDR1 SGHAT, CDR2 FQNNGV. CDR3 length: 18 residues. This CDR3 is CASSSPRGGQRTTLTQYF. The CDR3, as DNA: TGTGCCAGCAGCTCACCCCGGGGGGGACAGAGGACCACCCTGACCCAGTACTTC.